This section outlines one T cell receptor beta chain sequence together with its context. Its target is unknown. Vbeta (60) and Jbeta (13) primers were used in the PCR. The data were produced by immunoSEQ multiplex PCR, yet TCRdb's version contains in-frame clones alone and is incomplete. The sample records about 100,000 clones, 75% being singletons. This record comes from a study of cytomegalovirus exposure and HLA in healthy donors. Regarding the study as a whole: In a later analysis, TCR beta V- and J-gene trimming showed a link to a missense DCLRE1C variant.

The CDR3 extends over 13 amino acids. Trimming took 4 bases from V and 5 from J, leaving 13 bases between them. The germline V gene encodes CDR1 SGDLS and CDR2 YYNGEE. The receptor's source is a woman between 18 and 29 years old in good health and CMV-seropositive. The rearrangement joins TRBV9 to TRBJ2-7, with TRBD1 as a possible D gene (6 bases). Sample: PBMCs. Here the CDR3 reads CASSHGTSHEQYF. The CDR3, as DNA: TGTGCCAGCAGCCATGGGACATCCCACGAGCAGTACTTC.